These T cell receptor beta chains were read from a single sample in a study of blood T cell repertoires in COVID-19. The method was immunoSEQ multiplex PCR; TCRdb's version includes in-frame clones alone and lacks a portion of them. The data contain around 150,000 clones, 90% of them seen just once; the ten biggest clones take up roughly a sixth. Specimen: peripheral blood. The receptor set was obtained from a man in his fifties or sixties with active or convalescent COVID-19. Each CDR3 is given with its conserved first and last residue. The D gene is left open where the match is weak. Rows may omit the clone size; those that give it use once, few, many or a size class.

abundance: NA; j_gene: TRBJ2-3; d_gene: NA; v_gene: TRBV11-2; len: 14; CDR3nt: TGTGCCAGCAGCTTAATCCCGAGAGACTCAACGCAGTATTTT; CDR3aa: CASSLIPRDSTQYF
abundance: NA; j_gene: TRBJ2-3; d_gene: TRBD1; v_gene: TRBV27; len: 15; CDR3nt: TGTGCCAGCAGTTTATGGACAGGGGCGGCAGATACGCAGTATTTT; CDR3aa: CASSLWTGAADTQYF
abundance: NA; j_gene: TRBJ2-1; d_gene: TRBD2; v_gene: TRBV12-5; len: 16; CDR3nt: TGTGCTAGTGGTTTGGGCCCTAGCGGGAGGTTTAATGAGCAGTTCTTC; CDR3aa: CASGLGPSGRFNEQFF
abundance: NA; j_gene: TRBJ2-1; d_gene: TRBD1; v_gene: TRBV19; len: 16; CDR3nt: TGTGCCAGTAGTATAAACAGGGGTCGAAGTTACAATGAGCAGTTCTTC; CDR3aa: CASSINRGRSYNEQFF
abundance: NA; j_gene: TRBJ1-2; d_gene: TRBD1; v_gene: TRBV11-3; len: 14; CDR3nt: TGTGCCAGCAGCTTAGATCGACAGGGAAGGGGCTACACCTTC; CDR3aa: CASSLDRQGRGYTF
abundance: NA; j_gene: TRBJ1-5; d_gene: NA; v_gene: TRBV10-3; len: 14; CDR3nt: TGTGCCATCAGTGGAGGGTCCAGCAATCAGCCCCAGCATTTT; CDR3aa: CAISGGSSNQPQHF
abundance: NA; j_gene: TRBJ2-1; d_gene: TRBD2; v_gene: TRBV3-1/TRBV3-2; len: 17; CDR3nt: TGTGCCAGCAGCCAAGATTCCCTAGCGGGGGCCTACAATGAGCAGTTCTTC; CDR3aa: CASSQDSLAGAYNEQFF
abundance: NA; j_gene: TRBJ1-1; d_gene: TRBD1; v_gene: TRBV5-1; len: 15; CDR3nt: TGCGCCAGCAGCTTGGTGGGACAGACGAACACTGAAGCTTTCTTT; CDR3aa: CASSLVGQTNTEAFF
abundance: NA; j_gene: TRBJ2-1; d_gene: TRBD1; v_gene: TRBV6-5; len: 13; CDR3nt: TGTGCCAGCAGGCGAACAGGGGACAATGAGCAGTTCTTC; CDR3aa: CASRRTGDNEQFF
abundance: once; j_gene: TRBJ1-2; d_gene: TRBD1; v_gene: TRBV5-1; len: 15; CDR3nt: TGCGCCAGCAGCGGTCCGGGACAGGCATTTTATGGCTACACCTTC; CDR3aa: CASSGPGQAFYGYTF
abundance: once; j_gene: TRBJ1-1; d_gene: NA; v_gene: TRBV5-8; len: 13; CDR3nt: TGTGCCAGCCTCCGGGGGGTCTACACTGAAGCTTTCTTT; CDR3aa: CASLRGVYTEAFF
abundance: NA; j_gene: TRBJ1-5; d_gene: NA; v_gene: TRBV19; len: 14; CDR3nt: TGTGCCACCACACCTGCGGGGGGAAATCAGCCCCAGCATTTT; CDR3aa: CATTPAGGNQPQHF
abundance: NA; j_gene: TRBJ2-2; d_gene: TRBD2; v_gene: TRBV7-9; len: 17; CDR3nt: TGTGCCAGCAGCTTCCGTCGGGGGGGACCGAACACCGGGGAGCTGTTTTTT; CDR3aa: CASSFRRGGPNTGELFF
abundance: once; j_gene: TRBJ2-1; d_gene: TRBD1; v_gene: TRBV6-2/TRBV6-3; len: 15; CDR3nt: TGTGCCAGCAGTTCTCCCGGGACAGGGGTTGGTGAGCAGTTCTTC; CDR3aa: CASSSPGTGVGEQFF
abundance: NA; j_gene: TRBJ1-2; d_gene: NA; v_gene: TRBV30; len: 13; CDR3nt: TGTGCCTGGAGTGGCGGGGGAAACTATGGCTACACCTTC; CDR3aa: CAWSGGGNYGYTF
abundance: NA; j_gene: TRBJ1-6; d_gene: NA; v_gene: TRBV6-5; len: 14; CDR3nt: TGTGCCAGCAGTTACGACCACACAGGTTCACCCCTCCACTTT; CDR3aa: CASSYDHTGSPLHF
abundance: NA; j_gene: TRBJ1-1; d_gene: NA; v_gene: TRBV6-5; len: 13; CDR3nt: TGTGCCAGCAGTTACTTACGGGACACTGAAGCTTTCTTT; CDR3aa: CASSYLRDTEAFF
abundance: NA; j_gene: TRBJ1-1; d_gene: NA; v_gene: TRBV5-1; len: 15; CDR3nt: TGCGCCAGCAGCTTGATGGGGGGGACGAACACTGAAGCTTTCTTT; CDR3aa: CASSLMGGTNTEAFF
abundance: once; j_gene: TRBJ1-5; d_gene: NA; v_gene: TRBV5-1; len: 14; CDR3nt: TGCGCCAGCAGCCCCTGGACAGGCAATCAGCCCCAGCATTTT; CDR3aa: CASSPWTGNQPQHF
abundance: NA; j_gene: TRBJ2-5; d_gene: NA; v_gene: TRBV19; len: 13; CDR3nt: TGTGCCAGTAGTATGCGGCTAAGGGAGACCCAGTACTTC; CDR3aa: CASSMRLRETQYF
abundance: NA; j_gene: TRBJ2-7; d_gene: TRBD2; v_gene: TRBV28; len: 18; CDR3nt: TGTGCCAGCAGTTTCCCATACGGGGTAGCGGGAAACTCCTACGAGCAGTACTTC; CDR3aa: CASSFPYGVAGNSYEQYF
abundance: NA; j_gene: TRBJ1-2; d_gene: NA; v_gene: TRBV10-3; len: 13; CDR3nt: TGTGCCATCAGTGAAAGACAGGCACGGGGCTACACCTTC; CDR3aa: CAISERQARGYTF
abundance: NA; j_gene: TRBJ1-5; d_gene: TRBD1; v_gene: TRBV9; len: 14; CDR3nt: TGTGCCAGCAGCGTAGGACAGGGGGTTCAGCCCCAGCATTTT; CDR3aa: CASSVGQGVQPQHF
abundance: NA; j_gene: TRBJ1-4; d_gene: NA; v_gene: TRBV12-5; len: 15; CDR3nt: TGTGCTAGTGGTTTGGTACGGGCAGGGCTCGGAAAACTGTTTTTT; CDR3aa: CASGLVRAGLGKLFF
abundance: NA; j_gene: TRBJ2-7; d_gene: NA; v_gene: TRBV30; len: 12; CDR3nt: TGTGCCTGGAGTGTCCAGGGGGGCGAGCAGTACTTC; CDR3aa: CAWSVQGGEQYF
abundance: few; j_gene: TRBJ2-7; d_gene: NA; v_gene: TRBV7-2; len: 16; CDR3nt: TGTGCCAGCAGCTCGCGGGGAGCTGGGAGTCCCTACGAGCAGTACTTC; CDR3aa: CASSSRGAGSPYEQYF
abundance: NA; j_gene: TRBJ1-2; d_gene: TRBD1; v_gene: TRBV15; len: 14; CDR3nt: TGTGCCACCAGCGGACCGGGACAGGGGAATGGCTACACCTTC; CDR3aa: CATSGPGQGNGYTF
abundance: NA; j_gene: TRBJ2-7; d_gene: TRBD2; v_gene: TRBV7-2; len: 14; CDR3nt: TGTGCCAGCAGCTCGGGACTAGCGGGCTACGAGCAGTACTTC; CDR3aa: CASSSGLAGYEQYF
abundance: few; j_gene: TRBJ1-1; d_gene: TRBD1; v_gene: TRBV6-5; len: 14; CDR3nt: TGTGCCAGCAGACCGGGACAGAAGAACACTGAAGCTTTCTTT; CDR3aa: CASRPGQKNTEAFF
abundance: NA; j_gene: TRBJ1-1; d_gene: NA; v_gene: TRBV4-2; len: 15; CDR3nt: TGTGCCAGCAGCCAAGCCGGGGGAGTTGGGGCTGAAGCTTTCTTT; CDR3aa: CASSQAGGVGAEAFF
abundance: NA; j_gene: TRBJ1-2; d_gene: TRBD1; v_gene: TRBV7-2; len: 14; CDR3nt: TGTGCCAGCAGCCCCGGGACAGGGGATTATGGCTACACCTTC; CDR3aa: CASSPGTGDYGYTF
abundance: NA; j_gene: TRBJ1-3; d_gene: TRBD1; v_gene: TRBV18; len: 17; CDR3nt: TGTGCCAGCTCACCTGTGGGCAGGGGGATCTCTGGAAACACCATATATTTT; CDR3aa: CASSPVGRGISGNTIYF
abundance: NA; j_gene: TRBJ2-3; d_gene: NA; v_gene: TRBV19; len: 14; CDR3nt: TGTGCCAGTAAGCTAGCTCCCAGCACAGATACGCAGTATTTT; CDR3aa: CASKLAPSTDTQYF
abundance: NA; j_gene: TRBJ2-7; d_gene: NA; v_gene: TRBV21-1; len: 12; CDR3nt: TGTGCCAGCAGCAAGATAGTCTACGAGCAGTACTTC; CDR3aa: CASSKIVYEQYF
abundance: NA; j_gene: TRBJ2-5; d_gene: TRBD2; v_gene: TRBV7-2; len: 17; CDR3nt: TGTGCCAGCAGCACCCGGGGACTAGCGGGAGGGCAAGAGACCCAGTACTTC; CDR3aa: CASSTRGLAGGQETQYF
abundance: NA; j_gene: TRBJ1-2; d_gene: TRBD1; v_gene: TRBV6-5; len: 14; CDR3nt: TGTGCCAGCAGCCGGGACAGGGGGTGGTATGGCTACACCTTC; CDR3aa: CASSRDRGWYGYTF
abundance: NA; j_gene: TRBJ1-1; d_gene: TRBD1; v_gene: TRBV6-5; len: 13; CDR3nt: TGTGCCAGCAGCGCCGACAGGGACACTGAAGCTTTCTTT; CDR3aa: CASSADRDTEAFF
abundance: NA; j_gene: TRBJ2-7; d_gene: TRBD1; v_gene: TRBV7-2; len: 16; CDR3nt: TGTGCCAGCAGCTTAAGGACCGGGACAGGATTGAGCGAGCAGTACTTC; CDR3aa: CASSLRTGTGLSEQYF
abundance: NA; j_gene: TRBJ1-4; d_gene: NA; v_gene: TRBV10-3; len: 13; CDR3nt: TGTGCCATCAGTTGGACAGTTAATGAAAAACTGTTTTTT; CDR3aa: CAISWTVNEKLFF
abundance: few; j_gene: TRBJ2-7; d_gene: TRBD1; v_gene: TRBV10-3; len: 13; CDR3nt: TGTGCCATCAGTGGGGCAGGGGGCTACGAGCAGTACTTC; CDR3aa: CAISGAGGYEQYF
abundance: NA; j_gene: TRBJ1-2; d_gene: NA; v_gene: TRBV5-6; len: 11; CDR3nt: TGTGCCAGCAGGAGGCACTATGGCTACACCTTC; CDR3aa: CASRRHYGYTF
abundance: NA; j_gene: TRBJ2-5; d_gene: TRBD1; v_gene: TRBV6-6; len: 15; CDR3nt: TGTGCCAGCAGACGACAGGGACAGGGTAAAGAGACCCAGTACTTC; CDR3aa: CASRRQGQGKETQYF
abundance: NA; j_gene: TRBJ2-3; d_gene: NA; v_gene: TRBV28; len: 13; CDR3nt: TGTGCCAGCCTCCACTCCGACACAGATACGCAGTATTTT; CDR3aa: CASLHSDTDTQYF
abundance: NA; j_gene: TRBJ1-4; d_gene: TRBD1; v_gene: TRBV2; len: 15; CDR3nt: TGTGCCAGCAGTGCGCGACAGGGGGGAAATGAAAAACTGTTTTTT; CDR3aa: CASSARQGGNEKLFF
abundance: NA; j_gene: TRBJ1-2; d_gene: TRBD1; v_gene: TRBV5-1; len: 13; CDR3nt: TGCGCCAGCAGCCGAGGACAGGGCCCTGGCTACACCTTC; CDR3aa: CASSRGQGPGYTF
abundance: NA; j_gene: TRBJ1-2; d_gene: NA; v_gene: TRBV19; len: 15; CDR3nt: TGTGCCAGTATCAAGATGACAGGCCAATCCTATGGCTACACCTTC; CDR3aa: CASIKMTGQSYGYTF